Listed below are T cell receptor beta chains from one sample, sequenced in a study of blood T cell repertoires in COVID-19. Data came from immunoSEQ multiplex PCR; TCRdb stores just in-frame clones and leaves some out. In the table there are about 150,000 clones, around 78% of which are singletons. The sequenced sample was peripheral blood. The receptors stem from an elderly man with acute or convalescent COVID-19. Each CDR3 is given with its conserved first and last residue. The D gene is left open where the match is weak. Clone size is shown for a subset of rows, as once, few, many or a class of expanded clone.

TRBV6-5	TRBD1	TRBJ1-1	NA	TGTGCCAGCAGTCCAGGGGGAAAGGAAGCTTTCTTT	CASSPGGKEAFF
TRBV7-9	NA	TRBJ1-5	NA	TGTGCCAGCAGCCCTCTCGGGGGGGAACAGCCCCAGCATTTT	CASSPLGGEQPQHF
TRBV5-1	NA	TRBJ2-5	NA	TGCGCCAGCAGCTTCGGGGGGCGTGAGACCCAGTACTTC	CASSFGGRETQYF
TRBV10-3	NA	TRBJ2-5	few	TGTGCCATCAGTGAGCAGGCAGGGGTGTGGGAGACCCAGTACTTC	CAISEQAGVWETQYF
TRBV2	NA	TRBJ2-3	NA	TGTGCCACGCCAGGAGGGGCGGGAGATACGCAGTATTTT	CATPGGAGDTQYF
TRBV19	NA	TRBJ1-5	NA	TGTGCCAGTATTGCAGGACTAGGCAATCAGCCCCAGCATTTT	CASIAGLGNQPQHF
TRBV2	NA	TRBJ1-6	NA	TGTGCCAGCAGCAACCCTCAGGGAAATTCACCCCTCCACTTT	CASSNPQGNSPLHF
TRBV18	NA	TRBJ2-2	NA	TGTGCCAGCTCACCGACAACCTACACCGGGGAGCTGTTTTTT	CASSPTTYTGELFF
TRBV10-3	NA	TRBJ2-6	NA	TGTGCCATCCCTAAGGGCAGCATCTCTGGGGCCAACGTTCTGACTTTC	CAIPKGSISGANVLTF
TRBV19	TRBD1	TRBJ2-7	NA	TGTGCCACCGCAACCGGGACAGGGGGCGTTGAGCAGTACTTC	CATATGTGGVEQYF
TRBV19	TRBD1	TRBJ1-5	few	TGTGCCAGTAGCAGAAGGTGGCAGGGGGCGAGCAATCAGCCCCAGCATTTT	CASSRRWQGASNQPQHF
TRBV7-2	TRBD1	TRBJ1-4	NA	TGTGCCAGCAGCTCTCAAACCCGGGCAGGGGGAAATGAAAAACTGTTTTTT	CASSSQTRAGGNEKLFF
TRBV9	NA	TRBJ1-4	NA	TGTGCCAGCAGCGTAGGTCGGACTCTCCGTAATGAAAAACTGTTTTTT	CASSVGRTLRNEKLFF
TRBV6-5	NA	TRBJ1-1	NA	TGTGCCAGCAGAGGGGGTGGTAACACTGAAGCTTTCTTT	CASRGGGNTEAFF
TRBV5-1	TRBD1	TRBJ1-1	once	TGCGCCAGCAGCTCCACGGGACAGTTCGAAGCTTTCTTT	CASSSTGQFEAFF
TRBV2	NA	TRBJ1-2	NA	TGTGCCAGCAGCCTGATGGGGGGGAACTATGGCTACACCTTC	CASSLMGGNYGYTF